The clone carrying this T cell receptor (beta chain) was found a few times. Its antigen is unknown. Trimming took 0 bases from V and 1 from J, leaving 15 bases between them. The germline V gene has CDR1 MNHEY and CDR2 SVGEGT. The CDR3 totals 18 residues. Preparation of the bulk TCR libraries relied on previously described methods and listed TCR primers. Using its own MiXCR run on the PCR reads, TCRdb lists one record per CDR3 protein. The data hold approximately 630,000 distinct CDR3 sequences, with over 25% observed a single time. This sample was taken from a study of molecular identifiers for immune sequencing clone quantification. Study observations and caveats: Jurkat TCR RNA spiked in from one cell (amid some 1.1 million naive cells) was reportedly detectable.

A CD8+CD4-CCR7+CD45RA+ phenotype served as the sorting definition for naive CD8 T cells. The chain combines TRBV6-2 or TRBV6-3 with TRBJ2-2; D uncertain. Source material: naive CD8+ T cells from blood, with Jurkat cell RNA spiked in. Subset indicated: FACS-sorted CD8+CD4-CCR7+CD45RA+ naive T cells. This TCR was sampled from a human donor in good health. Some libraries in this study had Jurkat cell RNA spiked in. CDR3 coding DNA: TGTGCCAGCAGTTACTCAGACACCTCCTCCTTGAACACCGGGGAGCTGTTTTTT. It is translated as CASSYSDTSSLNTGELFF.